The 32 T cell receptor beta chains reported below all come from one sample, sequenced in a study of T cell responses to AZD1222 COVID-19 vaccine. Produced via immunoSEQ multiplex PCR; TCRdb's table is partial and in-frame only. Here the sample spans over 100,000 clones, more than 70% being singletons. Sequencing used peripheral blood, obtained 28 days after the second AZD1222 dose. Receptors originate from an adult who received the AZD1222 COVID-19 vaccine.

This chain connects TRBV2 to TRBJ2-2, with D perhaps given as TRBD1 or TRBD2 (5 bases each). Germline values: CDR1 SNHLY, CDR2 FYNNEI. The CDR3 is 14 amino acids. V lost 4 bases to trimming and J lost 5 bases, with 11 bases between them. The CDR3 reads CASSGGDETGELFF. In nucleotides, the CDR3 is TGTGCCAGCAGTGGAGGGGACGAGACCGGGGAGCTGTTTTTT.

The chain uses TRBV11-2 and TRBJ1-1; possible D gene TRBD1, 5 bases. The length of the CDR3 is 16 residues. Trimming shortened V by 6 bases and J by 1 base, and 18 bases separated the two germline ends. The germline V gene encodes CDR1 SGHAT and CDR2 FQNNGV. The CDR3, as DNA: TGTGCCAGCAGGGGAGGAACCAGGGTCACGAACACTGAAGCTTTCTTT. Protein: CASRGGTRVTNTEAFF.

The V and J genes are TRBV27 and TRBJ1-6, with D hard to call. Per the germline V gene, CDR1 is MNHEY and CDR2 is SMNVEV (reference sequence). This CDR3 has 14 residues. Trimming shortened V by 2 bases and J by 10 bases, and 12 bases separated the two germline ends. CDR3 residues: CASSLPPLGSPLHF. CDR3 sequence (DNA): TGTGCCAGCAGTTTACCCCCACTGGGGTCACCCCTCCACTTT.

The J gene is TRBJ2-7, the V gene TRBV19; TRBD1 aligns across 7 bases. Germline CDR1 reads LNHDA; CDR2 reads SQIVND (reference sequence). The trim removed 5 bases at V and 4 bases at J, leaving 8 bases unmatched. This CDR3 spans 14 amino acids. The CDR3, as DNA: TGTGCCAGTAGTTCGACAGGGTCCTGGTACGAGCAGTACTTC. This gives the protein CASSSTGSWYEQYF.

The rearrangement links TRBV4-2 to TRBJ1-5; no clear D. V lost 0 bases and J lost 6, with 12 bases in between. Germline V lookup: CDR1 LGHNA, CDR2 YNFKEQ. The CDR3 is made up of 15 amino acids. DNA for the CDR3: TGTGCCAGCAGCCAAGATGAGGGCTTGGCTCAGCCCCAGCATTTT. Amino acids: CASSQDEGLAQPQHF.

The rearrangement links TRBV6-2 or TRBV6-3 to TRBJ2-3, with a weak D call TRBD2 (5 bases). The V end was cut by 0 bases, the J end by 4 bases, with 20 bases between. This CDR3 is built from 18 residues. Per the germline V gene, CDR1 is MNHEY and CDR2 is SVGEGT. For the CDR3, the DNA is TGTGCCAGCAGTTACTCGATTGCCGACTACCAGGTCGCAGATACGCAGTATTTT. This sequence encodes CASSYSIADYQVADTQYF.

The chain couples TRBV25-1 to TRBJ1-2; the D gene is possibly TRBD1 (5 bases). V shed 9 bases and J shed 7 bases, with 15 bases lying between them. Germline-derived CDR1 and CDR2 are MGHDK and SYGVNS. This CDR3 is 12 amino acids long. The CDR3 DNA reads TGTGCCAGTCTTGAGGGGCCTGGTGGCTACACCTTC. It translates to CASLEGPGGYTF.

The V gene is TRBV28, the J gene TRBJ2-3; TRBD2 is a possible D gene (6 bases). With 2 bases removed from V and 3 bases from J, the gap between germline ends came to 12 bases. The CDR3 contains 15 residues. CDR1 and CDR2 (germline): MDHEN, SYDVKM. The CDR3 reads CASSLPMGGTDTQYF. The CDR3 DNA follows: TGTGCCAGCAGTTTACCAATGGGGGGTACAGATACGCAGTATTTT.

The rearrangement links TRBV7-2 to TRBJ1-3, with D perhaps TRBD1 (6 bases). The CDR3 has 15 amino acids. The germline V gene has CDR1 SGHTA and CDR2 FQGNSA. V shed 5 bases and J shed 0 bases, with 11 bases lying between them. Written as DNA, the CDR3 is TGTGCCAGCAGCCCCTGGACAGTCTCTGGAAACACCATATATTTT. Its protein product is CASSPWTVSGNTIYF. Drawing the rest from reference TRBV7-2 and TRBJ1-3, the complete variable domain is GAGVSQSPSNKVTEKGKDVELRCDPISGHTALYWYRQSLGQGLEFLIYFQGNSAPDKSGLPSDRFSAERTGGSVSTLTIQRTQQEDSAVYLCASSPWTVSGNTIYFGEGSWLTVV.

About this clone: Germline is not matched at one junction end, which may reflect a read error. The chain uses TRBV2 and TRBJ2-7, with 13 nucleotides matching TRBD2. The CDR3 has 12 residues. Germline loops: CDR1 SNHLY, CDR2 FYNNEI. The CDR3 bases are TGTGCCAGCAGGGGACTAGCGGGGCCCACTGACTTC. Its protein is CASRGLAGPTDF.

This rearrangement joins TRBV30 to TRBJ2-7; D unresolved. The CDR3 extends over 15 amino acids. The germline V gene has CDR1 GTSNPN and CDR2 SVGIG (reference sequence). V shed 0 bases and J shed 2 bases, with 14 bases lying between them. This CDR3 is CAWSVRALVPYEQYF. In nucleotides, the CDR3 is TGTGCCTGGAGTGTACGAGCCTTGGTCCCCTACGAGCAGTACTTC.

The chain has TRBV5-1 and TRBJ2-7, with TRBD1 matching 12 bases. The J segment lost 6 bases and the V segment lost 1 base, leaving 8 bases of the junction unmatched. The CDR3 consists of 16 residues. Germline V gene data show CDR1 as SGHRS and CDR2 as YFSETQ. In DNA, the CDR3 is TGCGCCAGCAGCTTGAGTCTGGGGACAGGGGGCCTCGAGCAGTACTTC. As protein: CASSLSLGTGGLEQYF.

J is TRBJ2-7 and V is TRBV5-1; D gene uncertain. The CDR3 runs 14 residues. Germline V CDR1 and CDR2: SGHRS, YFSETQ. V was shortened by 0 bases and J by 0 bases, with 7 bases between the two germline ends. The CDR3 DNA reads TGCGCCAGCAGCTTGGGATCTTACTCCTACGAGCAGTACTTC. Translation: CASSLGSYSYEQYF.

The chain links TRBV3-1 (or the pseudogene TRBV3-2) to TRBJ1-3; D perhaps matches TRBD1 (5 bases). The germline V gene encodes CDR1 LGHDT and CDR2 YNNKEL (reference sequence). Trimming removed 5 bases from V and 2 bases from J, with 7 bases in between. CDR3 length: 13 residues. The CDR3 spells CASSMGAGNTIYF. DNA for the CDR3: TGTGCCAGCAGCATGGGGGCTGGAAACACCATATATTTT.

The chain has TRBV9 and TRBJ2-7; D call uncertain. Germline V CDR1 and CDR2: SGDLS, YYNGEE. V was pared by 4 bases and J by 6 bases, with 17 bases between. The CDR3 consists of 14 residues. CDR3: CASSSSGPLSEQYF. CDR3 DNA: TGTGCCAGCAGCTCTAGTGGACCCCTCTCCGAGCAGTACTTC.

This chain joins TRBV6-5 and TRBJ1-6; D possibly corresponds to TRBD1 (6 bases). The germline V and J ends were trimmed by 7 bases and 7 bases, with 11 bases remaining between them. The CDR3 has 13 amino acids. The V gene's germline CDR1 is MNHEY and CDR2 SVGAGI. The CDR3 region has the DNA TGTGCCAGCAACCCTACAGGGAATTCACCCCTCCACTTT. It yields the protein CASNPTGNSPLHF.

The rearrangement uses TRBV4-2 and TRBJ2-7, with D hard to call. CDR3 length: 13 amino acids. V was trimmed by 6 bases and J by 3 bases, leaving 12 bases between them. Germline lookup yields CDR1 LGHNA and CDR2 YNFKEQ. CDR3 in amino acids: CASRSDVLYEQYF. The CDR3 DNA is TGTGCCAGCAGGTCGGACGTACTCTACGAGCAGTACTTC.

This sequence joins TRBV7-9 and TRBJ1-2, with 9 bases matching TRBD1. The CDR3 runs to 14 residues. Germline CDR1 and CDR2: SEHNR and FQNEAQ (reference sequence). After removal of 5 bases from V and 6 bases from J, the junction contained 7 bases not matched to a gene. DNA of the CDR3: TGTGCCAGCAGCCCCCACTGGACAGGGGATGGCTACACCTTC. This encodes CASSPHWTGDGYTF.

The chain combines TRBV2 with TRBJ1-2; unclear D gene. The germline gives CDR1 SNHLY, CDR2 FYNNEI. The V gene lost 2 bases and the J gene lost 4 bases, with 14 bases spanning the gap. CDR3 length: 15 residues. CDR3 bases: TGTGCCAGCAGTGAATCGGCTCGAGGGAGCTATGGCTACACCTTC. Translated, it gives CASSESARGSYGYTF. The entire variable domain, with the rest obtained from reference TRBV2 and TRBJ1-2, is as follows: EPEVTQTPSHQVTQMGQEVILRCVPISNHLYFYWYRQILGQKVEFLVSFYNNEISEKSEIFDDQFSVERPDGSNFTLKIRSTKLEDSAMYFCASSESARGSYGYTFGSGTRLTVV.

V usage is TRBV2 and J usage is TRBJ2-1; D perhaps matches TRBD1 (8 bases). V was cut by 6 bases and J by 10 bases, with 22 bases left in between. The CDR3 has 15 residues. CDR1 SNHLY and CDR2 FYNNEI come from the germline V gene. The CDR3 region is CASRSDRGSRGEQFF. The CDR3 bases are TGTGCCAGCAGGAGTGACAGGGGCTCGCGGGGGGAGCAGTTCTTC.

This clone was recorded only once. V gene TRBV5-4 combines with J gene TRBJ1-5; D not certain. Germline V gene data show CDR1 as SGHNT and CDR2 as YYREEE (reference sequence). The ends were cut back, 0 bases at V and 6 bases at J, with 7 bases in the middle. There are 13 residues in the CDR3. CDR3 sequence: CASSLDPTQPQHF. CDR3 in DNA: TGTGCCAGCAGCTTGGACCCAACTCAGCCCCAGCATTTT.

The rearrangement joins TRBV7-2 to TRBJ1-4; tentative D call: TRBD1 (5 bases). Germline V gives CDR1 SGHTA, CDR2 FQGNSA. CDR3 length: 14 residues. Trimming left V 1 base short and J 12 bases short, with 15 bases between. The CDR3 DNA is TGTGCCAGCAGCTTAGACCAGGGCCGGGTTCAACTGTTTTTT. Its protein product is CASSLDQGRVQLFF.

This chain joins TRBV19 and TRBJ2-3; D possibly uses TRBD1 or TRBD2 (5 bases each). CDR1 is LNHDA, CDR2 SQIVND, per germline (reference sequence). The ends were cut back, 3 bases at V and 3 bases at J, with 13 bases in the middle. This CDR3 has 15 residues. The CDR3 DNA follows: TGTGCCAGTAGTATTCAGGGAGTTTTGACAGATACGCAGTATTTT. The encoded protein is CASSIQGVLTDTQYF.

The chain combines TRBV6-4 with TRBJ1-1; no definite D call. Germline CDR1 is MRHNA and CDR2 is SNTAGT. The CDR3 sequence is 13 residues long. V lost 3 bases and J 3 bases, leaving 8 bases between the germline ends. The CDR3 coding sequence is TGTGCCAGCAGTGAAAGGCGGCACACTGAAGCTTTCTTT. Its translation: CASSERRHTEAFF.

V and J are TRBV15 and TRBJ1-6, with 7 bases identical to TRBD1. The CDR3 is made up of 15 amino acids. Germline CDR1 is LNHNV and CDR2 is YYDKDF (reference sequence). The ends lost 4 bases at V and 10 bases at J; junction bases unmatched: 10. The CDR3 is CATSTRRDSGSPLHF. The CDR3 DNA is TGTGCCACCAGCACTCGACGGGACAGCGGCTCACCCCTCCACTTT.

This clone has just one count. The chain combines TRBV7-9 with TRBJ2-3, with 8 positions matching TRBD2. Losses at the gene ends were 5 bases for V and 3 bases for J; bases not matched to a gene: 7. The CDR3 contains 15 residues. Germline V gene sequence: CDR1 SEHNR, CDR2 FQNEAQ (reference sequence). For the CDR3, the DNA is TGTGCCAGCAGCCCCCGAGGACTAGCAACAGATACGCAGTATTTT. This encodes CASSPRGLATDTQYF.

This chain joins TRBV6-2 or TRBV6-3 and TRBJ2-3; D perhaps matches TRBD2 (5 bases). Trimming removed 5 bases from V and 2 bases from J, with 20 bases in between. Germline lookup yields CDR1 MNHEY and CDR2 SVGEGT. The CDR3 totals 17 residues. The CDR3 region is CASSHDPRAPPTDTQYF. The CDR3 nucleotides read TGTGCCAGCAGTCACGACCCGCGGGCGCCACCCACAGATACGCAGTATTTT.

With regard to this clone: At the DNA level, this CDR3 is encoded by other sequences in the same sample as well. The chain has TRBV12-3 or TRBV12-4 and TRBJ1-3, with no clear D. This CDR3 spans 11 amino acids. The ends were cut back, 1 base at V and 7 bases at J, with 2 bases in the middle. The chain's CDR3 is CASSLGNTIYF. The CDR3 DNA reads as TGTGCCAGCAGTTTAGGGAACACCATATATTTT.

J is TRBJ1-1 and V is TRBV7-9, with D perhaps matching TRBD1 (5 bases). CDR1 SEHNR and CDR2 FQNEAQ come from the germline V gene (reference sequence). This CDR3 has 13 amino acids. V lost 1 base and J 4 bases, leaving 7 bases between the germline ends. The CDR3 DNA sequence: TGTGCCAGCAGCTTAGTGGGACCCACTGAAGCTTTCTTT. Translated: CASSLVGPTEAFF.

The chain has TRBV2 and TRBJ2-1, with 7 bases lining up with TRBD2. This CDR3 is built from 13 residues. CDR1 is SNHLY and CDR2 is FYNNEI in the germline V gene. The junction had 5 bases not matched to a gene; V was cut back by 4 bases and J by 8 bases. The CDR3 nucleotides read TGTGCCAGCAGTGGGGAGGGGCGGGATGAGCAGTTCTTC. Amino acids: CASSGEGRDEQFF.

The DNA of the CDR3 is TGTGCCTGGAGTAAGGACAGGGATTACGAGCAGTACTTC. Amino acid sequence: CAWSKDRDYEQYF. The chain employs TRBV30 and TRBJ2-7; 8 nucleotides align to TRBD1. CDR3 length: 13 amino acids. CDR1 is GTSNPN and CDR2 is SVGIG in the germline V gene (reference sequence). V shed 2 bases and J 4 bases; nucleotides not matched to a gene: 4. The full variable domain, with the rest looked up from reference TRBV30 and TRBJ2-7, is SQTIHQWPATLVQPVGSPLSLECTVEGTSNPNLYWYRQAAGRGLQLLFYSVGIGQISSEVPQNLSASRPQDRQFILSSKKLLLSDSGFYLCAWSKDRDYEQYFGPGTRLTVT.

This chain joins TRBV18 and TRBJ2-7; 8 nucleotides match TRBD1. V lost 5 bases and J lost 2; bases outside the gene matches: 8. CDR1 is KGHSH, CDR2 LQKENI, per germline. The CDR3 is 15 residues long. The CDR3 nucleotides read TGTGCCAGCTCAACCGGGACAGGCTATACCTACGAGCAGTACTTC. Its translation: CASSTGTGYTYEQYF.